Listed below are T cell receptor beta chains from one sample, sequenced in a study of shared clonotypes between healthy human individuals. Here immunoSEQ multiplex PCR was the method, and the copy in TCRdb shows in-frame clones only, minus some. The sample holds roughly 300,000 clones, roughly 84% seen once. Sequencing input: memory CD8+ T cells sorted from blood. Receptors originate from a man between 18 and 29 years old in good health. CDR3s include the opening cysteine and the closing phenylalanine or tryptophan. D genes are given only for firm matches. Rows give clone size only sometimes, using once, few, many, or a class for an expanded clone.

TRBJ2-5 TRBV7-9 TRBD2 - TGTGCCAGCAGCATAACCCCACTAGCGGGAGACCTGGAGACCCAGTACTTC CASSITPLAGDLETQYF
TRBJ2-7 TRBV12-5 TRBD2 - TGTGCTAGTGGTTTCGGGGGGGCTACCTACGAGCAGTACTTC CASGFGGATYEQYF
TRBJ1-5 TRBV4-2 - - TGTGCCAGCAGCCCCAACCCAGGGACTCAGCCCCAGCATTTT CASSPNPGTQPQHF
TRBJ2-7 TRBV7-2 TRBD1 - TGTGCCAGCAGCTCAAACGACAGGGCCGGCTACGAGCAGTACTTC CASSSNDRAGYEQYF
TRBJ1-2 TRBV5-1 - - TGCGCCAGCAGAGGGAGGGGACTAGGCCTAGGTGAGAGCTATGGCTACACCTTC CASRGRGLGLGESYGYTF
TRBJ2-3 TRBV5-6 - - TGTGCCAGCGAATCCACAGACACAGATACGCAGTATTTT CASESTDTDTQYF
TRBJ2-3 TRBV6-5 TRBD2 - TGTGCCAGCAGGCTTAGCGGGGGGGCAACAGATACGCAGTATTTT CASRLSGGATDTQYF
TRBJ1-1 TRBV5-5 - - TGTGCCAGCAGCTTGGGGCCAGGAGCGAACACTGAAGCTTTCTTT CASSLGPGANTEAFF
TRBJ2-7 TRBV4-1 TRBD1 - TGCGCCAGCAGCCACAGGACAGGGGGCTACGAGCAGTACTTC CASSHRTGGYEQYF
TRBJ2-7 TRBV5-1 - once TGCGCCAGCAGCTTCGGTCGGGGCTACGAGCAGTACTTC CASSFGRGYEQYF
TRBJ1-1 TRBV4-2 - - TGTGCCAGCAGCCAAGATTTCGAGGGGGAACAGACTGAAGCTTTCTTT CASSQDFEGEQTEAFF
TRBJ2-5 TRBV7-9 - - TGTGCCAGCAGCGGCAGGGGCCGCCGTAGAGAGACCCAGTACTTC CASSGRGRRRETQYF
TRBJ2-7 TRBV10-3 - once TGTGCCGCAGGCGGAGACTACGAGCAGTACTTC CAAGGDYEQYF
TRBJ2-1 TRBV28 TRBD2 few TGTGCCAGCAGTTTGCGACTAGCGGGGGTAAACTACTACAATGAGCAGTTCTTC CASSLRLAGVNYYNEQFF
TRBJ1-5 TRBV7-8 - - TGTGCCAGCAGCTTACGAAGTTTCGATCAGCCCCAGCATTTT CASSLRSFDQPQHF
TRBJ1-1 TRBV7-9 - - TGTGCCAGCAGCCAGAGGAGTGGGGGGGCGTTAGCTGAAGCTTTCTTT CASSQRSGGALAEAFF
TRBJ2-3 TRBV5-4 TRBD2 - TGTGCCAGCAGTCAGATAGCGGGCGGTATCGCAGATACGCAGTATTTT CASSQIAGGIADTQYF
TRBJ2-5 TRBV7-9 TRBD1 - TGTGCCAGCAGCTTAGCGTCCGGACAGGGGGACACCCTCCAAGAGACCCAGTACTTC CASSLASGQGDTLQETQYF
TRBJ2-2 TRBV27 - - TGTGCCAGCAGTTCCCCCTCGGGGGTGATCGGGGAGCTGTTTTTT CASSSPSGVIGELFF
TRBJ2-7 TRBV6-1 - - TGTGCCAGCAGTGAAGTGGGGCTGGCCTACGAGCAGTACTTC CASSEVGLAYEQYF
TRBJ1-2 TRBV27 TRBD1 - TGTGCCAGCAGGGAGGGACAGGAGTATGGCTACACCTTC CASREGQEYGYTF
TRBJ2-5 TRBV5-1 - - TGCGCCAGCAGCTTCGACCAAGAGACCCAGTACTTC CASSFDQETQYF
TRBJ1-1 TRBV19 TRBD1 - TGTGCCAGTAGTGTCTTACCGGGACAGGAGACAACTGAAGCTTTCTTT CASSVLPGQETTEAFF
TRBJ2-2 TRBV28 - - TGTGCCAGCAGTAGAACCCGACGAGGGGAGCTGTTTTTT CASSRTRRGELFF
TRBJ2-3 TRBV23-1 - - TGCGCCAACCCAACAAAGAGCACAGATACGCAGTATTTT CANPTKSTDTQYF
TRBJ2-3 TRBV6-5 TRBD2 - TGTGCCAGCAGTCTAGCGGGAGTGTCAGATACGCAGTATTTT CASSLAGVSDTQYF
TRBJ2-1 TRBV6-5 - - TGTGCCAGCAGTTACTCCGGGACTGTCTACAATGAGCAGTTCTTC CASSYSGTVYNEQFF
TRBJ2-5 TRBV7-9 - few TGTGCCAGCAGCCCAAGTACCGGAGGCCCTCCAGGAGAGACCCAGTACTTC CASSPSTGGPPGETQYF
TRBJ2-7 TRBV6-5 - few TGTGCCTGCGGCGCTTCGGAGGGTAACGAGCAGTACTTC CACGASEGNEQYF
TRBJ2-3 TRBV7-9 TRBD2 - TGTGCCAGCAGCTTAGGGACTAGCGCTTACACAGATACGCAGTATTTT CASSLGTSAYTDTQYF
TRBJ2-1 TRBV7-9 TRBD1 - TGTGCCAGCAGCTTATACAGGGGGCACTACAATGAGCAGTTCTTC CASSLYRGHYNEQFF
TRBJ2-7 TRBV10-2 TRBD2 - TGCGCCAGCAGTGATCGGCGCGGGAGGCGATCCTACGAGCAGTACTTC CASSDRRGRRSYEQYF
TRBJ1-5 TRBV2 - - TGTGCCAGCAGTGAGCGGGATCAGCCCCAGCATTTT CASSERDQPQHF
TRBJ2-1 TRBV15 TRBD2 - TGTGCCACACTTAGCGGGGTTTACAATGAGCAGTTCTTC CATLSGVYNEQFF
TRBJ1-5 TRBV7-9 - - TGTGCCAGCAGCTTAGAGGAGTATCAGCCCCAGCATTTT CASSLEEYQPQHF
TRBJ2-5 TRBV14 - - TGTGCCAGCAGCCAAGAGCGGGGGCTTCAAGAGACCCAGTACTTC CASSQERGLQETQYF
TRBJ2-7 TRBV5-6 - - TGTGCCAGCAGCTTCCACCCGGGAGCTTCCTACGAGCAGTACTTC CASSFHPGASYEQYF
TRBJ2-2 TRBV10-3 TRBD2 - TGTGCCATCAGTGAACTAGCGGCGAACACCGGGGAGCTGTTTTTT CAISELAANTGELFF
TRBJ2-7 TRBV4-1 TRBD2 - TGCGCCAGCAGTGAGCGGGAGGGCTCCCACGAGCAGTACTTC CASSEREGSHEQYF
TRBJ1-5 TRBV7-9 - - TGTGCCAGCAGCCCCGGGCACGGGGTTCAGCCCCAGCATTTT CASSPGHGVQPQHF
TRBJ1-2 TRBV25-1 - - TGTGCCAGCAGTGAAGCTGGCCGGGCCTATGGCTACACCTTC CASSEAGRAYGYTF
TRBJ1-1 TRBV5-4 - once TGTGCCAGCAGCTTGGCCCGGGGATCTGAAGCTTTCTTT CASSLARGSEAFF
TRBJ2-7 TRBV5-1 - - TGCGCCAGCAGCCCCCCATCGTCGCGGGTCTACGAGCAGTACTTC CASSPPSSRVYEQYF
TRBJ1-6 TRBV7-6 TRBD1 - TGTGCCAGCAGCTTAAACAGGGGAGTTTTATCCCTCCACTTT CASSLNRGVLSLHF
TRBJ2-5 TRBV7-8 - - TGTGCCAGCAGCAACGGTGCGAAAGAGACCCAGTACTTC CASSNGAKETQYF